This T cell receptor (beta chain) appears in the sequencing data of a study of blood T cell repertoires in COVID-19. V lost 1 base, J lost 0 bases, and 10 bases lay in between. Germline CDR1 reads SGHAT; CDR2 reads FQDESV (reference sequence). CDR3 length equals 15 residues. Original methodology: It was from reference gene primer amplification that nucleated cell counts were estimated. Sequencing used immunoSEQ multiplex PCR; TCRdb keeps in-frame clones, though not all of them. Clone size and the V and J calls come from that table; the DNA yielded D and trimming. The table records about 220,000 clones, over 80% of them present only once.

This receptor was taken from a woman in her twenties or thirties with acute COVID-19. The J gene is TRBJ2-7, the V gene TRBV11-1; D possibly corresponds to TRBD1 (5 bases). Material: PBMCs or T cells enriched from blood (not recorded which). The CDR3 sequence is CASSLVRANSYEQYF. As DNA, the CDR3 is TGTGCCAGCAGCTTAGTCAGGGCGAACTCCTACGAGCAGTACTTC.